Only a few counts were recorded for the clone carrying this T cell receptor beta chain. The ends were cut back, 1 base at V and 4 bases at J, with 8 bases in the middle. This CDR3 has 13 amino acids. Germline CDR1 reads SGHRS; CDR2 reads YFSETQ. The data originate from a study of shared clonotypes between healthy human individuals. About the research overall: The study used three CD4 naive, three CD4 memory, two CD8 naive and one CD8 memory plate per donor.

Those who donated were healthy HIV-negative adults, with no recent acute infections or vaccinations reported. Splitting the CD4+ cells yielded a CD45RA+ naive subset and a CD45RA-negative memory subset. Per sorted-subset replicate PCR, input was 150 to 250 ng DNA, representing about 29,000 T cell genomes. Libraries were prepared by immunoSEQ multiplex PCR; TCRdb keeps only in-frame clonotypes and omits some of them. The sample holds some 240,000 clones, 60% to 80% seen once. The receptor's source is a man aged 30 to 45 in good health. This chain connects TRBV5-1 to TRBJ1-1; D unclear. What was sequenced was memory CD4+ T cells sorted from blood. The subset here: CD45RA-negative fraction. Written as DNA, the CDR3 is TGCGCCAGCAGCTTGAGGGTGCCCACTGAAGCTTTCTTT. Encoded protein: CASSLRVPTEAFF.